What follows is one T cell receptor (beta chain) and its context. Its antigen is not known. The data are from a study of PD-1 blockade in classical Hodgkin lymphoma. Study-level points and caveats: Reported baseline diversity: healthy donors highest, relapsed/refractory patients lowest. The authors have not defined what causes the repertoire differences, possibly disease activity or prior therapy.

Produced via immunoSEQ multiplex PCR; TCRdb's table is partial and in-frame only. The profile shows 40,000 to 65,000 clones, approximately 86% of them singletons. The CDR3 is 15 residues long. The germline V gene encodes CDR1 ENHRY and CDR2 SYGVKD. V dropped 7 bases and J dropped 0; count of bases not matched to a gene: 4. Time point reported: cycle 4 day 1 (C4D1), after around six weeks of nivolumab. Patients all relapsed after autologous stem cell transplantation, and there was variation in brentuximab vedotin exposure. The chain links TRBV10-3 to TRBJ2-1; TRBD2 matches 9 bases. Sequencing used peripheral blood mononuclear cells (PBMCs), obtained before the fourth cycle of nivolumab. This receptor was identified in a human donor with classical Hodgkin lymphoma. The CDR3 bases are TGTGCCATCAACCAAGCGGGAGGCTCCTACAATGAGCAGTTCTTC. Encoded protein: CAINQAGGSYNEQFF.